These 7 T cell receptor beta chains were all obtained from the same sample, sequenced in a study of OX40 agonist ivuxolimab in advanced cancers. Clones were sequenced by immunoSEQ multiplex PCR, and TCRdb holds only the in-frame ones, with some missing. The table includes under 80,000 clones, roughly nine tenths detected once. The material sequenced was CD4+ or CD8+ T cells sorted from blood, taken in a trial of the OX40 agonist ivuxolimab. These receptor sequences come from an adult with an advanced solid tumor such as melanoma, head and neck, liver or kidney cancer.

The chain links TRBV7-9 to TRBJ1-2, with 8 bases matching TRBD1. Germline CDR1 and CDR2: SEHNR and FQNEAQ (reference sequence). The V and J ends lost 1 base and 8 bases, in that order; junction bases with no gene match: 6. There are 14 residues in the CDR3. The chain's CDR3 is CASSLGQGSNGYTF. The CDR3 DNA is TGTGCCAGCAGCTTAGGACAGGGGTCGAACGGCTACACCTTC.

This sequence joins TRBV4-2 and TRBJ2-7; D possibly matches TRBD1 or TRBD2 (5 bases each). Per the germline V gene, CDR1 is LGHNA and CDR2 is YNFKEQ. Trimming pared 1 base from V and 2 bases from J, leaving 21 bases between. The length of the CDR3 is 18 residues. CDR3 amino acids: CASSQGPQGDTTTYEQYF. CDR3 nucleotides: TGTGCCAGCAGCCAAGGGCCCCAGGGAGACACGACCACCTACGAGCAGTACTTC.

CDR3 sequence: CASRTASQGWEKLFF. The CDR3 DNA reads TGTGCCAGTAGAACCGCGTCGCAGGGGTGGGAAAAACTGTTTTTT. The chain joins TRBV19 to TRBJ1-4; perhaps TRBD1 as D (6 bases). The V gene's germline CDR1 is LNHDA and CDR2 SQIVND (reference sequence). Trimming took off 6 bases at V and 8 bases at J, with 19 bases between the two ends. The CDR3 extends over 15 amino acids.

The chain is built from TRBV7-2 and TRBJ2-3; TRBD2 matches at 8 bases. The V gene end was trimmed by 1 base and the J gene end by 2 bases; junction bases not matched to a gene: 5. The CDR3 totals 16 residues. Germline loops: CDR1 SGHTA, CDR2 FQGNSA. CDR3 DNA sequence: TGTGCCAGCAGCTTAGTTAGCGGGGATCTCACAGATACGCAGTATTTT. Translating gives CASSLVSGDLTDTQYF.

The rearrangement links TRBV29-1 to TRBJ1-2, with TRBD1 matching over 7 bases. Germline assignment: CDR1 SQVTM and CDR2 ANQGSEA. V trimming: 6 bases; J trimming: 6 bases; junction bases outside the gene matches: 7. CDR3 size: 12 residues. Here the CDR3 reads CSVGTASHGYTF. DNA for the CDR3: TGCAGCGTCGGGACAGCCTCCCATGGCTACACCTTC.

The chain recombines TRBV10-3 with TRBJ2-7; 9 bases line up with TRBD1. The trim removed 5 bases at V and 6 bases at J, leaving 8 bases unmatched. The CDR3 is made up of 14 amino acids. CDR1 ENHRY and CDR2 SYGVKD come from the germline V gene. CDR3: CAISQQGANSEQYF. CDR3 sequence (DNA): TGTGCCATCAGTCAACAGGGGGCAAATTCCGAGCAGTACTTC.

The chain couples TRBV11-2 to TRBJ2-7; possible D gene TRBD1, 6 bases. Germline CDR1 is SGHAT and CDR2 is FQNNGV. The V end lost 3 bases, the J end lost 1 base, and 7 bases lay between the germline ends. The CDR3 has 13 amino acids. CDR3 in DNA: TGTGCCAGCAGCTTGGACAGATCCTACGAGCAGTACTTC. It specifies CASSLDRSYEQYF.